This entry lists 12 T cell receptor beta chains sequenced from one sample in a study of T cell clones after liver transplantation. The assay was immunoSEQ multiplex PCR, and TCRdb's table has in-frame clones only and misses some. The sample consists of 85,000 to 110,000 clones, roughly 80% of them appearing once. This material consisted of CD4+ T cells from blood, taken around 44 months after liver transplant. These receptors all come from a human patient who received a liver transplant. The T cells may partly be graft donor cells.

The chain carries TRBV7-2 and TRBJ1-5; 8 nucleotides line up with TRBD1. This CDR3 is 18 amino acids long. After removal of 3 bases from V and 1 base from J, the junction contained 11 bases not matched to a gene. Germline lookup yields CDR1 SGHTA and CDR2 FQGNSA. The CDR3 protein is CASSFRRWGQASNQPQHF. The DNA for the CDR3 is TGTGCCAGCAGCTTCCGACGCTGGGGACAGGCGAGCAATCAGCCCCAGCATTTT.

CDR3 residues: CASSLAWTGKRTEAFF. DNA of the CDR3: TGTGCCAGCAGCTTAGCCTGGACAGGGAAGAGGACTGAAGCTTTCTTT. The chain combines TRBV7-8 with TRBJ1-1, with 8 bases fitting TRBD1. Germline-derived CDR1 and CDR2 are SGHVS and FQNEAQ. CDR3 length: 16 residues. With V trimmed by 0 bases and J by 5 bases, 8 bases remained unmatched.

V gene TRBV30 combines with J gene TRBJ1-2, with a tentative D call TRBD1 (5 bases). The CDR3 spans 14 residues. V dropped 6 bases and J dropped 0 bases, with 14 bases sitting between them. From germline, CDR1 is GTSNPN and CDR2 SVGIG (reference sequence). The CDR3 region has the DNA TGTGCCTGCAGTAGACAGCATGCTAACTATGGCTACACCTTC. Translated: CACSRQHANYGYTF.

The V gene is TRBV28, the J gene TRBJ1-1, with D perhaps matching TRBD1 (5 bases). The CDR3 totals 15 residues. Germline V lookup: CDR1 MDHEN, CDR2 SYDVKM. The V and J ends lost 3 bases and 0 bases respectively, with 11 bases between them. The CDR3 here is CASSFGARMNTEAFF. As DNA, the CDR3 is TGTGCCAGCAGTTTCGGGGCCAGGATGAACACTGAAGCTTTCTTT.

The rearrangement joins TRBV6-1 to TRBJ1-5, with D hard to call. The germline V gene encodes CDR1 MNHNS and CDR2 SASEGT. The CDR3 is made up of 17 amino acids. V was trimmed by 1 base and J by 0 bases, leaving 13 bases between them. CDR3 region: CASSEGQPFYSNQPQHF. Here the CDR3 DNA reads TGTGCCAGCAGTGAAGGCCAGCCTTTTTATAGCAATCAGCCCCAGCATTTT.

The chain employs TRBV5-8 and TRBJ1-4, with D tentatively TRBD1 (6 bases). Germline V gene lookup returns CDR1 SGHTS and CDR2 YDEGEE. There are 14 residues in the CDR3. The V end lost 4 bases, the J end lost 11 bases, and 18 bases lay between the germline ends. The DNA for the CDR3 is TGTGCCAGCAGCCGGACAGCCATAGAGGGGAAACTGTTTTTT. Translated, it gives CASSRTAIEGKLFF.

The genes are TRBV7-2 and TRBJ2-1; D not certain. CDR1 is SGHTA, CDR2 FQGNSA, per germline. Between the trimmed V and J ends, which lost 1 base and 4 bases, there was a span of 17 bases. This CDR3 is built from 17 residues. The CDR3 nucleotides read TGTGCCAGCAGCTTAGTTGCAGGAACAATGGTATACAATGAGCAGTTCTTC. It translates to CASSLVAGTMVYNEQFF.

This clone was recorded a few times. The chain is built from TRBV7-9 and TRBJ2-5; TRBD2 matches 7 bases. V was pared by 5 bases and J by 5 bases, with 11 bases of the junction left unmatched. CDR3 size: 15 residues. The V gene's germline CDR1 is SEHNR and CDR2 FQNEAQ (reference sequence). CDR3 amino acids: CASSLLAPVRETQYF. DNA of the CDR3: TGTGCCAGCAGCCTACTAGCGCCCGTTCGCGAGACCCAGTACTTC.

V gene TRBV5-1 combines with J gene TRBJ2-7; possible D gene TRBD1, 6 bases. Germline V gene data show CDR1 as SGHRS and CDR2 as YFSETQ. This CDR3 region has 15 residues. V lost 0 bases to trimming and J lost 7 bases, with 17 bases between them. In nucleotides, the CDR3 is TGCGCCAGCAGCTTGGAGTTGGGCAGCCAGGGGGAGCAGTACTTC. Translating it yields CASSLELGSQGEQYF.

The chain carries TRBV6-1 and TRBJ1-5; no clear D gene. The CDR3 length is 15 residues. Trimming stripped 3 bases from V and 1 base from J, with 10 bases between. Germline loops: CDR1 MNHNS, CDR2 SASEGT. The DNA of the CDR3 is TGTGCCAGCAGTGAGATGTGGTTGAGCAATCAGCCCCAGCATTTT. It encodes CASSEMWLSNQPQHF.

V is TRBV7-8 and J is TRBJ1-4; 9 nucleotides line up with TRBD1. The trim removed 5 bases at V and 7 bases at J, leaving 8 bases unmatched. The germline V gene encodes CDR1 SGHVS and CDR2 FQNEAQ. The CDR3 is made up of 15 amino acids. Written as DNA, the CDR3 is TGTGCCAGCAGCCACCGGACAGGGGTTGTTGAAAAACTGTTTTTT. This codes for CASSHRTGVVEKLFF.

V usage is TRBV7-2 and J usage is TRBJ1-2; D uncertain. V was cut by 4 bases and J by 2 bases, with 8 bases left in between. The CDR3 is 13 amino acids. Germline values: CDR1 SGHTA, CDR2 FQGNSA. DNA for the CDR3: TGTGCCAGCAGCTCACAGCTAAACTATGGCTACACCTTC. Translating it yields CASSSQLNYGYTF.